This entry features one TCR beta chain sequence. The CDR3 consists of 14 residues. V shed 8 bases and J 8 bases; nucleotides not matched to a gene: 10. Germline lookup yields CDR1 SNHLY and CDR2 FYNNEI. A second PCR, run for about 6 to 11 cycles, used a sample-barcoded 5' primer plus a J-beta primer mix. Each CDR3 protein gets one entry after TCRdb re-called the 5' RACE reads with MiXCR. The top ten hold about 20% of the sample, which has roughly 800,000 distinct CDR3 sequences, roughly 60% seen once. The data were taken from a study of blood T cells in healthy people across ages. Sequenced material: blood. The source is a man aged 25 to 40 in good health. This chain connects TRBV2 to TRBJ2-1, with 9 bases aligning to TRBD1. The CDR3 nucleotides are TGTGCCAGCTCGGGACAGGGTGGCACCGATGAGCAGTTCTTC. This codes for CASSGQGGTDEQFF.